Described below is a single TCR beta chain sequence and its context. Its antigen is unidentified. The sample is drawn from a study of cytomegalovirus exposure and HLA in healthy donors. Study details: There were 100 million to 120 million unique TCR beta sequences, drawn from 180 million or so T cells, in an earlier analysis. Regarding the study as a whole: Sequencing depth across donors, presence/absence analyses assumed, was roughly uniform. Reports showed the classifier diagnosing cytomegalovirus status with high specificity and sensitivity.

PCR was performed using 60 Vbeta and 13 Jbeta primers. As processed by the authors: Unique TCR beta chains totaled roughly 80 million in a later count, with 8.5 million to 12 million of them shared. The table came from immunoSEQ multiplex PCR; TCRdb's copy has only in-frame clones and leaves some out. The DNA was the basis for D and trimming; V, J and clone size are from that table. The table lists 100,000 or so clones, around 72% of them singletons. In germline, CDR1 is SGHRS, CDR2 YFSETQ. The CDR3 sequence is 12 residues long. V was pared by 0 bases and J by 10 bases, with 8 bases between. This clonotype originated in a man aged 25 to 40 in good health and CMV-seronegative. The sample comprised PBMCs. The chain carries TRBV5-1 and TRBJ2-1; a possible D gene is TRBD1 (6 bases). DNA for the CDR3: TGCGCCAGCAGCTTGGGTGACAGGGAGCAGTTCTTC. Translation: CASSLGDREQFF.